This T cell receptor beta chain was captured in a study of cytomegalovirus exposure and HLA in healthy donors. Whole-study results and caveats: Accurate prediction of most subjects' HLA-A and HLA-B alleles from TCR beta sequences was reported. The number of N-insertions in an Asian-associated ancestry cluster was reportedly below the 666-donor mean in a later analysis. A missense DCLRE1C variant was associated with V- and J-gene trimming of TCR beta chains in a later analysis, and an independent cohort replicated the association. Within an earlier analysis, most TCR beta V segments proved productive either about 90% or about 30% of the time.

The V end lost 0 bases, the J end lost 0 bases, and 8 bases lay between the germline ends. The CDR3 has 16 residues. Germline V gene sequence: CDR1 KGHSH, CDR2 LQKENI. This clone has a handful of counts. Its specificity is not known. Use of 60 Vbeta and 13 Jbeta primers characterized the PCR. TCRdb's copy holds only in-frame clones and misses some; the assay was immunoSEQ multiplex PCR. The sample gives some 170,000 clones, about 9% of which show up once; 1% to 1.5% is in the top ten. This chain links TRBV18 with TRBJ2-2, with TRBD2 as a possible D gene (6 bases). The sequenced sample was PBMCs. This TCR was sampled from a woman aged 25 to 39 in good health and CMV-seropositive. In DNA form, the CDR3 reads TGTGCCAGCTCACCACCGGGAGGCCCGAACACCGGGGAGCTGTTTTTT. Translation: CASSPPGGPNTGELFF.